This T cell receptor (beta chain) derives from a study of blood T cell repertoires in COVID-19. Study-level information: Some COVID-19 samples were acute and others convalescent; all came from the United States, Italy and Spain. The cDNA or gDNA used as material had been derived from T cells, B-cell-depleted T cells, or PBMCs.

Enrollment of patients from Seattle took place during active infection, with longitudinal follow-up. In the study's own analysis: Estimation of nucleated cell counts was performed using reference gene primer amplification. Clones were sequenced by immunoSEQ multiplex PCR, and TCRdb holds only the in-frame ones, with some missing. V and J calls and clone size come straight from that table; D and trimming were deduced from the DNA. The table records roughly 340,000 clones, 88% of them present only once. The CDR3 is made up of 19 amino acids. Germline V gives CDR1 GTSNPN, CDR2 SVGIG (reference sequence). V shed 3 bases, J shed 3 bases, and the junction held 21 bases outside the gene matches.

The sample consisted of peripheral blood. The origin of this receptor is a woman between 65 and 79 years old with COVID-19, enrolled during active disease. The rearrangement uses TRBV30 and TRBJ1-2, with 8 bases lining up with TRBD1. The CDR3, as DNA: TGTGCCTGGAGGCCCAAAAATTACAGGGGGTCCAGAGGGGACTATGGCTACACCTTC. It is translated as CAWRPKNYRGSRGDYGYTF.